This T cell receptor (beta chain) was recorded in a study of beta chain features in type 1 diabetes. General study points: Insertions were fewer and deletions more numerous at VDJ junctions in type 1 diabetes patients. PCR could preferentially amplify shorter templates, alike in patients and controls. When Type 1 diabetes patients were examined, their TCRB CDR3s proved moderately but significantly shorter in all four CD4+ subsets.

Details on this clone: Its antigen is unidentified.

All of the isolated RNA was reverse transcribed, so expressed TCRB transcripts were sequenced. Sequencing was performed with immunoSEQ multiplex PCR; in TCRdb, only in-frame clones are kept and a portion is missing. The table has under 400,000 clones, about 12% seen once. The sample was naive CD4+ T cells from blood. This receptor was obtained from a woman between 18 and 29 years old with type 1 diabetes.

The CDR3 is CASSIAAASGSYNEQFF. DNA of the CDR3: TGTGCCAGTAGTATAGCTGCGGCTAGCGGGAGTTACAATGAGCAGTTCTTC. The chain has TRBV19 and TRBJ2-1, with TRBD2 identical over 10 bases. CDR3 size: 17 residues. Trimming at V came to 1 base and at J to 4 bases, leaving 7 bases not matched to a gene. Per the germline V gene, CDR1 is LNHDA and CDR2 is SQIVND (reference sequence).